The 23 T cell receptor beta chains presented below share a single source sample, sequenced in a study of T cell responses to AZD1222 COVID-19 vaccine. Libraries were prepared by immunoSEQ multiplex PCR; TCRdb keeps only in-frame clonotypes and omits some of them. The sample includes 60,000 to 75,000 clones, about nine tenths of them seen just once. The sample in question was peripheral blood, obtained 28 days after the second AZD1222 dose. The receptors shown here come from an adult who received the AZD1222 COVID-19 vaccine.

The genes are TRBV30 and TRBJ1-5, with D uncertain. This CDR3 is built from 12 residues. CDR1 GTSNPN and CDR2 SVGIG come from the germline V gene (reference sequence). Trimming cost V 1 base and J 5 bases, with 6 bases left between them. The CDR3 here is CAWSAEDQPQHF. In DNA form, the CDR3 reads TGTGCCTGGAGTGCCGAGGATCAGCCCCAGCATTTT.

This sequence joins TRBV3-1 (or the pseudogene TRBV3-2) and TRBJ1-2; 8 bases are shared with TRBD1. The CDR3 is 13 amino acids. Trimming cost V 5 bases and J 5 bases; bases outside gene matches: 4. Germline V gene sequence: CDR1 LGHDT, CDR2 YNNKEL (reference sequence). The CDR3 DNA reads TGTGCCAGCAGCGAGACAGGGGAATATGGCTACACCTTC. Amino acids: CASSETGEYGYTF.

The rearrangement links TRBV28 to TRBJ2-2; 15 nucleotides match TRBD2. Germline V CDR1 and CDR2: MDHEN, SYDVKM. Trimming removed 6 bases from V and 7 bases from J; junction bases left unmatched: 9. CDR3 size: 17 residues. For the CDR3, the DNA is TGTGCCAGCAGGTTACGGGGACTAGCGGGAGGACTCGGGGAGCTGTTTTTT. Protein sequence: CASRLRGLAGGLGELFF.

The V and J genes are TRBV7-2 and TRBJ2-2; 10 bases align to TRBD2. This CDR3 is built from 18 residues. Trimming removed 5 bases from V and 0 bases from J; junction bases left unmatched: 9. Germline V gene sequence: CDR1 SGHTA, CDR2 FQGNSA. The CDR3 nucleotides read TGTGCCAGCAGCCCCCGACTAGCGGGTAACCCGAACACCGGGGAGCTGTTTTTT. Its protein is CASSPRLAGNPNTGELFF.

The chain carries TRBV28 and TRBJ1-4, with D tentatively TRBD1 (5 bases). V gave up 6 bases and J gave up 6 bases, with 8 bases separating them. Germline CDR1 is MDHEN and CDR2 is SYDVKM. The CDR3 is 12 residues long. This chain's CDR3 is CASSPGDEKLFF. The CDR3 DNA reads TGTGCCAGCAGCCCGGGGGATGAAAAACTGTTTTTT.

The genes are TRBV6-5 and TRBJ1-5, with 9 bases lining up with TRBD1. CDR1 and CDR2 (germline): MNHEY, SVGAGI. The V and J ends lost 8 bases and 6 bases, in that order; junction bases with no gene match: 5. This CDR3 comprises 13 residues. CDR3 loop: CASGQGTGQPQHF. DNA for the CDR3: TGTGCCAGCGGACAGGGGACTGGTCAGCCCCAGCATTTT.

In DNA form, the CDR3 reads TGTGCCATCAGTGAACTTGGCAGCGGGGCCAGCACAGATACGCAGTATTTT. It codes for CAISELGSGASTDTQYF. The J gene is TRBJ2-3, the V gene TRBV10-3, with 7 bases identical to TRBD2. There are 17 residues in the CDR3. In germline, CDR1 is ENHRY, CDR2 SYGVKD. J was trimmed by 0 bases and V by 3 bases; bases with no gene match: 9.

V gene TRBV19 combines with J gene TRBJ1-4, with D uncertain. Germline V gene lookup returns CDR1 LNHDA and CDR2 SQIVND (reference sequence). The CDR3 totals 14 residues. Trimming stripped 3 bases from V and 8 bases from J, with 13 bases between. The CDR3, as DNA: TGTGCCAGTAGTATTCTCACGTGGGGAGAAAAACTGTTTTTT. The encoded protein is CASSILTWGEKLFF.

This clone was seen a handful of times. This chain links TRBV7-9 with TRBJ2-7, with TRBD2 matching 7 bases. Germline loops: CDR1 SEHNR, CDR2 FQNEAQ (reference sequence). CDR3 length: 16 amino acids. The trim removed 5 bases at V and 0 bases at J, leaving 10 bases unmatched. The CDR3 loop reads CASSPGGGRGSYEQYF. The CDR3 coding sequence is TGTGCCAGCAGCCCAGGCGGCGGGAGAGGCTCCTACGAGCAGTACTTC. Full variable domain (remainder filled in from reference TRBV7-9 and TRBJ2-7): DTGVSQNPRHKITKRGQNVTFRCDPISEHNRLYWYRQTLGQGPEFLTYFQNEAQLEKSRLLSDRFSAERPKGSFSTLEIQRTEQGDSAMYLCASSPGGGRGSYEQYFGPGTRLTVT.

V is TRBV7-3 and J is TRBJ2-1, with D maybe TRBD2 (6 bases). This CDR3 spans 13 amino acids. V lost 5 bases, J lost 4 bases, and 9 bases lay in between. The V gene's germline CDR1 is SGHTA and CDR2 FQGTGA. This chain's CDR3 is CASSLGTYNEQFF. CDR3 bases: TGTGCCAGCAGCCTCGGGACTTACAATGAGCAGTTCTTC.

The gene calls are TRBV6-2 or TRBV6-3 and TRBJ2-3; D is unclear. V dropped 3 bases and J dropped 0 bases, with 10 bases sitting between them. This CDR3 spans 15 amino acids. Per germline, CDR1 MNHEY and CDR2 SVGEGT. The CDR3 loop is CASSYALSSTDTQYF. Here the CDR3 DNA reads TGTGCCAGCAGTTATGCACTATCTAGCACAGATACGCAGTATTTT.

The genes are TRBV18 and TRBJ1-2; 10 bases match TRBD1. The CDR3 has 15 residues. The trim removed 6 bases at V and 8 bases at J, leaving 12 bases unmatched. Per germline, CDR1 KGHSH and CDR2 LQKENI. CDR3 amino acids: CASSNEWDRGGGYTF. CDR3 nucleotides: TGTGCCAGCTCCAACGAGTGGGACAGGGGTGGCGGCTACACCTTC.

The V and J genes are TRBV29-1 and TRBJ2-7; 11 nucleotides agree with TRBD2. Germline values: CDR1 SQVTM, CDR2 ANQGSEA. Trimming cost V 4 bases and J 4 bases; bases outside gene matches: 3. The CDR3 covers 13 residues. The CDR3 protein is CSVGVAGGYEQYF. The CDR3 coding sequence is TGCAGCGTTGGAGTAGCGGGAGGGTACGAGCAGTACTTC.

In this sample, this clone turned up once. The CDR3 region is CASAGVANTEAFF. The CDR3 bases are TGTGCCAGCGCGGGGGTCGCGAACACTGAAGCTTTCTTT. This sequence joins TRBV7-9 and TRBJ1-1; a weak D match, TRBD1 (5 bases). The CDR3 has 13 amino acids. CDR1 SEHNR and CDR2 FQNEAQ come from the germline V gene (reference sequence). V was trimmed by 8 bases and J by 1 base, leaving 11 bases between them.

The J gene is TRBJ1-2, the V gene TRBV29-1; D is ambiguous. Germline V gene sequence: CDR1 SQVTM, CDR2 ANQGSEA. This CDR3 spans 12 amino acids. V lost 4 bases and J 0 bases, leaving 6 bases between the germline ends. As DNA, the CDR3 is TGCAGCGTTGTAGGAGCTAACTATGGCTACACCTTC. This encodes CSVVGANYGYTF.

The chain couples TRBV19 to TRBJ1-3; no firm D call. V lost 0 bases and J lost 0, with 6 bases in between. Germline-derived CDR1 and CDR2 are LNHDA and SQIVND (reference sequence). The length of the CDR3 is 15 residues. CDR3 residues: CASSIDSTSGNTIYF. For the CDR3, the DNA is TGTGCCAGTAGTATAGACAGCACCTCTGGAAACACCATATATTTT.

V is TRBV4-2 and J is TRBJ2-1, with 8 nucleotides matching TRBD2. J gave up 1 base and V 1 base, and 9 bases lay outside the gene matches. The V gene's germline CDR1 is LGHNA and CDR2 YNFKEQ. The CDR3 is 18 amino acids. CDR3 in DNA: TGTGCCAGCAGCCAAGCCGGGAGGGTGGTCGGGTCCTACAATGAGCAGTTCTTC. This sequence encodes CASSQAGRVVGSYNEQFF.

The rearrangement uses TRBV7-8 and TRBJ1-5; 7 positions agree with TRBD1. The CDR3 has 16 amino acids. Trimming at V came to 5 bases and at J to 1 base, leaving 8 bases not matched to a gene. Per germline, CDR1 SGHVS and CDR2 FQNEAQ. Here the CDR3 reads CASSTTGWVSNQPQHF. The CDR3 bases are TGTGCCAGCAGCACGACAGGGTGGGTCAGCAATCAGCCCCAGCATTTT.

The chain couples TRBV28 to TRBJ1-4; TRBD1 matches 10 bases. Germline V gene sequence: CDR1 MDHEN, CDR2 SYDVKM. V lost 8 bases, J lost 6 bases, and 3 bases stayed unmatched. The CDR3 spans 13 residues. The CDR3 DNA is TGTGCCAGCCAGACAGGGGGCTATGAAAAACTGTTTTTT. It specifies CASQTGGYEKLFF.

The rearrangement links TRBV19 to TRBJ2-2; 7 bases fit TRBD1. Looked up from germline, CDR1 is LNHDA and CDR2 is SQIVND (reference sequence). Trimming at V came to 5 bases and at J to 9 bases, leaving 6 bases not matched to a gene. The CDR3 length is 13 residues. This chain's CDR3 is CASSHQGGRELFF. In DNA form, the CDR3 reads TGTGCCAGTAGTCACCAAGGGGGCCGGGAGCTGTTTTTT. The full variable domain, its missing parts supplied by reference TRBV19 and TRBJ2-2, is DGGITQSPKYLFRKEGQNVTLSCEQNLNHDAMYWYRQDPGQGLRLIYYSQIVNDFQKGDIAEGYSVSREKKESFPLTVTSAQKNPTAFYLCASSHQGGRELFFGEGSRLTVL.

This chain joins TRBV7-2 and TRBJ1-3; D uncertain. The CDR3 sequence is 16 residues long. V lost 5 bases and J 0 bases, leaving 14 bases between the germline ends. CDR1 and CDR2 (germline): SGHTA, FQGNSA. The CDR3 sequence: CASSLHRLPSGNTIYF. CDR3 bases: TGTGCCAGCAGCCTACACCGGCTACCCTCTGGAAACACCATATATTTT. The full variable domain, rest sourced from reference TRBV7-2 and TRBJ1-3, is GAGVSQSPSNKVTEKGKDVELRCDPISGHTALYWYRQSLGQGLEFLIYFQGNSAPDKSGLPSDRFSAERTGGSVSTLTIQRTQQEDSAVYLCASSLHRLPSGNTIYFGEGSWLTVV.

The chain couples TRBV6-5 to TRBJ2-3; D is undetermined. The ends were cut back, 0 bases at V and 6 bases at J, with 7 bases in the middle. This CDR3 is 13 amino acids long. From germline, CDR1 is MNHEY and CDR2 SVGAGI. The CDR3 spells CASSYSRRDTQYF. The CDR3 DNA is TGTGCCAGCAGTTACTCCCGGCGTGATACGCAGTATTTT.

This sequence joins TRBV19 and TRBJ1-2; D is unclear. The CDR3 loop spans 13 amino acids. Trimming took off 2 bases at V and 5 bases at J, with 9 bases between the two ends. Germline V gives CDR1 LNHDA, CDR2 SQIVND (reference sequence). CDR3 region: CASSIRSDYGYTF. For the CDR3, the DNA is TGTGCCAGTAGTATAAGGTCAGATTATGGCTACACCTTC.